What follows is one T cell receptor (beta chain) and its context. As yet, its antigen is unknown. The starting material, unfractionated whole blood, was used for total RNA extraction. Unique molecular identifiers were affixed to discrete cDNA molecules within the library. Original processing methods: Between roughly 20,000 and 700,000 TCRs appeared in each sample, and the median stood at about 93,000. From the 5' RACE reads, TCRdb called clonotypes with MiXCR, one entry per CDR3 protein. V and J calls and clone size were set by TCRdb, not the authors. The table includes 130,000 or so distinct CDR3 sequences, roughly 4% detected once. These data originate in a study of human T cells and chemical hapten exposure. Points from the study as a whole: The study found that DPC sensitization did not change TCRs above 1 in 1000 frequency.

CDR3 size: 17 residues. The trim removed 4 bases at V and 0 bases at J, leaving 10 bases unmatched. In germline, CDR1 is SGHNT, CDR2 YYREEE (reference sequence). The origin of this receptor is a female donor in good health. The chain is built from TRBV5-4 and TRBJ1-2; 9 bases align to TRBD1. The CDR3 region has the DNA TGTGCCAGCAGCGTCGACAGGGGGAGACTAGCTAACTATGGCTACACCTTC. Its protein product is CASSVDRGRLANYGYTF. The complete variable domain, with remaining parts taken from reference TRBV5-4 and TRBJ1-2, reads ETGVTQSPTHLIKTRGQQVTLRCSSQSGHNTVSWYQQALGQGPQFIFQYYREEENGRGNFPPRFSGLQFPNYSSELNVNALELDDSALYLCASSVDRGRLANYGYTFGSGTRLTVV.